The following is a T cell receptor beta chain sequence with its context. Germline V gene data show CDR1 as SGHRS and CDR2 as YFSETQ. The CDR3 runs 16 residues. The J segment lost 4 bases and the V segment lost 3 bases, leaving 11 bases of the junction unmatched. The PCR had 60 Vbeta and 13 Jbeta primers. Profiled with immunoSEQ multiplex PCR; TCRdb holds only in-frame clones, not every one. The sample yields roughly 160,000 clones, 77% seen once. This record comes from a study of cytomegalovirus exposure and HLA in healthy donors. About the study: An earlier analysis found around 120 million unique TCR beta sequences from 200 million or so T cells. Some 85 million unique TCRs, all from HLA-typed donors, were included in an early release of the data.

The chain joins TRBV5-1 to TRBJ2-5, with 8 bases fitting TRBD2. The sequenced sample consisted of PBMCs. This TCR was sampled from a woman aged 30 to 39 in good health and CMV-seronegative. CDR3 sequence reads: CASSSPGLVEGETQYF. The CDR3 DNA reads as TGCGCCAGCAGCTCCCCGGGACTAGTTGAGGGAGAGACCCAGTACTTC.